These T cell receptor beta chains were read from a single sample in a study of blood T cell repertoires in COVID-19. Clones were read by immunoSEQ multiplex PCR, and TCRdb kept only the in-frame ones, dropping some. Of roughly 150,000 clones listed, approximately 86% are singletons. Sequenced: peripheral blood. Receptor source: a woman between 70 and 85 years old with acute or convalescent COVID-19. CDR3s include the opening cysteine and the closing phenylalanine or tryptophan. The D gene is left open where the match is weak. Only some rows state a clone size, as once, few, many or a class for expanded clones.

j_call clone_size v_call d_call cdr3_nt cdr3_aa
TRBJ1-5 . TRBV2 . TGTGCCAGCAGTCAACAGATGCAGGGCAATCAGCCCCAGCATTTT CASSQQMQGNQPQHF
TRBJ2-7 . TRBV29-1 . TGCAGCGTTGATTCGGGGGTGAGCTCCTACGAGCAGTACTTC CSVDSGVSSYEQYF
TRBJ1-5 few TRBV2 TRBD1 TGTGCCAGCAGACCGGGACAGGGGAAGGGGCAGCCCCAGCATTTT CASRPGQGKGQPQHF
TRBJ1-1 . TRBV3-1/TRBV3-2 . TGTGCCAGCAACTTTGGGACAAGCATGAACACTGAAGCTTTCTTT CASNFGTSMNTEAFF
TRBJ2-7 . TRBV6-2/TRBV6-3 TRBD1 TGTGCCAGCAGTTACCCGGCGACAGGGGCCTACGAGCAGTACTTC CASSYPATGAYEQYF
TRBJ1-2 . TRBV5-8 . TGTGCCAGCAGCTCCGGACTTTACACCTTC CASSSGLYTF
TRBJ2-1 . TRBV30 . TGTGCCTGGAGGGAGGTAGGGGGAGAGGAGCAGTTCTTC CAWREVGGEEQFF
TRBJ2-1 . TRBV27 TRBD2 TGTGCCACCCGGCCCCCTAGGACTAGCGGGGACCGCTCCTACAATGAGCAGTTCTTC CATRPPRTSGDRSYNEQFF
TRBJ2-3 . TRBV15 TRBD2 TGTGCCACCAGCAGAGATCTAGCGGGGGGGGCGTATTTT CATSRDLAGGAYF
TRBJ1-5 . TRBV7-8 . TGTGCCAGCAGCTTGACAGACAATCAGCCCCAGCATTTT CASSLTDNQPQHF
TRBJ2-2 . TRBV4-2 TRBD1 TGTGCCAGCAGCCAGGGACAGTACACCGGGGAGCTGTTTTTT CASSQGQYTGELFF
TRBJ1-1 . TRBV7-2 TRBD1 TGTGCCAGCAGCATAGGGACAGGCACCCTAGAAGCTTTCTTT CASSIGTGTLEAFF
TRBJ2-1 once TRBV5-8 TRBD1 TGTGCCAGCAGCCTCGGGACAGGGGCCTACAATGAGCAGTTCTTC CASSLGTGAYNEQFF
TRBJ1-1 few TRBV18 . TGTGCCAGCTCACCCGACAACAGGTTCTCCACTGAAGCTTTCTTT CASSPDNRFSTEAFF
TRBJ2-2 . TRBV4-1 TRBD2 TGCGCCAGCAGGCTGACTAGCCTGGGGGCCGGGGAGCTGTTTTTT CASRLTSLGAGELFF